The 19 T cell receptor beta chains given below trace back to one sample, sequenced in a study of beta chain features in type 1 diabetes. The investigators reverse transcribed all of the isolated RNA, so they sequenced expressed TCRB transcripts. TCRdb's table, derived via immunoSEQ multiplex PCR, lists solely in-frame clones and lacks some. This table holds roughly 240,000 clones, more than 65% found once. Sequences were obtained from naive CD4+ T cells from blood. These receptors were taken from a man between 25 and 39 years old in good health.

J is TRBJ2-7 and V is TRBV9; perhaps D is TRBD1 or TRBD2 (5 bases each). This CDR3 region has 15 residues. Trimming took off 6 bases at V and 0 bases at J, with 16 bases between the two ends. The germline gives CDR1 SGDLS, CDR2 YYNGEE. CDR3 region: CASNPGRRSSYEQYF. The CDR3 DNA follows: TGTGCCAGCAACCCGGGACGGAGGAGCTCCTACGAGCAGTACTTC.

A few counts support this clone. The chain combines TRBV25-1 with TRBJ2-3; D is perhaps TRBD1 or TRBD2 (5 bases each). The germline CDR1 and CDR2 sequences are MGHDK and SYGVNS. The V end was cut by 1 base, the J end by 3 bases, with 8 bases between. CDR3 length: 14 amino acids. The CDR3 here is CASSELGTTDTQYF. The CDR3 region has the DNA TGTGCCAGCAGTGAATTAGGGACGACAGATACGCAGTATTTT.

This clone has only one observation. The rearrangement uses TRBV29-1 and TRBJ2-3; D remains ambiguous. The germline gives CDR1 SQVTM, CDR2 ANQGSEA. The V end lost 5 bases, the J end lost 3 bases, and 12 bases lay between the germline ends. This CDR3 region has 13 residues. The CDR3 loop is CSVLGLMTDTQYF. In nucleotides, the CDR3 is TGCAGCGTTTTAGGCCTGATGACAGATACGCAGTATTTT.

The gene calls are TRBV7-2 and TRBJ2-3; D may be TRBD2 (6 bases). This CDR3 region has 16 residues. V was trimmed by 1 base and J by 1 base, leaving 12 bases between them. Germline V lookup: CDR1 SGHTA, CDR2 FQGNSA. The CDR3 bases are TGTGCCAGCAGCTTAGTACTAGCCGGAGGCACAGATACGCAGTATTTT. Amino acids: CASSLVLAGGTDTQYF.

This clone was seen only once. The V call is TRBV19, the J call TRBJ2-1; the D gene is possibly TRBD2 (6 bases). Per the germline V gene, CDR1 is LNHDA and CDR2 is SQIVND (reference sequence). With 4 bases removed from V and 5 bases from J, the gap between germline ends came to 12 bases. The length of the CDR3 is 14 residues. This chain's CDR3 is CASSRPGLDNEQFF. CDR3 bases: TGTGCCAGTAGTAGGCCGGGACTCGACAATGAGCAGTTCTTC.

CDR3 in amino acids: CASSLAGSWRADTQYF. The CDR3 DNA is TGTGCCAGCAGCTTAGCGGGTAGCTGGAGGGCAGATACGCAGTATTTT. The chain links TRBV7-2 to TRBJ2-3, with D maybe TRBD2 (6 bases). The germline gives CDR1 SGHTA, CDR2 FQGNSA. V was pared by 0 bases and J by 4 bases, with 14 bases between. CDR3 length: 16 amino acids.

The chain is built from TRBV30 and TRBJ1-5; 10 positions agree with TRBD1. The CDR3 totals 15 residues. Looked up from germline, CDR1 is GTSNPN and CDR2 is SVGIG (reference sequence). J lost 6 bases, V lost 2 bases, and 7 bases had no gene match. The CDR3 nucleotides are TGTGCCTGGAGTTCGGGACAGGGGATGGGTCAGCCCCAGCATTTT. This sequence encodes CAWSSGQGMGQPQHF.

This clone has only a few counts. Other DNA sequences in the sample encode the same CDR3. This chain connects TRBV30 to TRBJ1-2; D unresolved. V was pared by 0 bases and J by 5 bases, with 7 bases between. This CDR3 comprises 12 residues. CDR1 and CDR2 from the germline V gene are GTSNPN and SVGIG (reference sequence). CDR3 sequence (DNA): TGTGCCTGGAGTGTACCGGGATATGGCTACACCTTC. Its translation: CAWSVPGYGYTF. The whole variable domain, filled in from reference TRBV30 and TRBJ1-2, reads SQTIHQWPATLVQPVGSPLSLECTVEGTSNPNLYWYRQAAGRGLQLLFYSVGIGQISSEVPQNLSASRPQDRQFILSSKKLLLSDSGFYLCAWSVPGYGYTFGSGTRLTVV.

There are a few counts of this clone. The chain is built from TRBV29-1 and TRBJ1-3, with D possibly being TRBD1 (5 bases). This CDR3 has 13 amino acids. Germline-derived CDR1 and CDR2 are SQVTM and ANQGSEA. Trimming took off 4 bases at V and 0 bases at J, with 7 bases between the two ends. The CDR3 DNA sequence: TGCAGCGTTGTCAGGGACTCTGGAAACACCATATATTTT. This codes for CSVVRDSGNTIYF.

With regard to this clone: Mismatch with germline at one junction end may stem from a read error. This chain joins TRBV28 and TRBJ1-5; D remains unclear. Germline V CDR1 and CDR2: MDHEN, SYDVKM. The CDR3 is made up of 12 amino acids. The CDR3 DNA sequence: TGTGCCAACCGACCGAGCACTCAGCCCCAGCATTTT. The encoded protein is CANRPSTQPQHF.

V is TRBV29-1 and J is TRBJ1-2, with a tentative D call TRBD1 (6 bases). V lost 5 bases, J lost 4 bases, and 14 bases lay in between. The CDR3 runs to 13 residues. CDR1 and CDR2 (germline): SQVTM, ANQGSEA. CDR3 sequence reads: CSVTTARGYGYTF. CDR3 DNA sequence: TGCAGCGTTACAACGGCCAGGGGCTATGGCTACACCTTC.

The V gene is TRBV7-9, the J gene TRBJ1-1, with 7 positions matching TRBD1. CDR1 SEHNR and CDR2 FQNEAQ come from the germline V gene (reference sequence). Trimming removed 8 bases from V and 7 bases from J; junction bases left unmatched: 7. The CDR3 covers 12 residues. In DNA form, the CDR3 reads TGTGCCAGCGGCCGGGACAGCTTTGAAGCTTTCTTT. This translates into CASGRDSFEAFF.

The J gene is TRBJ2-5, the V gene TRBV7-2, with D possibly called TRBD1 or TRBD2 (6 bases each). Trimming took 5 bases from V and 4 from J, leaving 14 bases between them. The CDR3 is 14 amino acids. From germline, CDR1 is SGHTA and CDR2 FQGNSA. CDR3 nucleotide sequence: TGTGCCAGCAGCCTTTGGCCGGGGGCAGAGACCCAGTACTTC. Its translation is CASSLWPGAETQYF.

A few counts support this clone. The chain uses TRBV29-1 and TRBJ2-3; the D gene is possibly TRBD2 (5 bases). Trimming took off 3 bases at V and 0 bases at J, with 7 bases between the two ends. The CDR3 runs 13 residues. CDR1 and CDR2 (germline): SQVTM, ANQGSEA. In DNA form, the CDR3 reads TGCAGCGTTGAGCGCGGGAGCACAGATACGCAGTATTTT. Its translation is CSVERGSTDTQYF.

The chain has TRBV30 and TRBJ1-1; maybe TRBD1 (6 bases). This CDR3 comprises 13 residues. The germline V gene encodes CDR1 GTSNPN and CDR2 SVGIG (reference sequence). The germline V and J ends were trimmed by 0 bases and 7 bases, with 12 bases remaining between them. CDR3 residues: CAWSVARGGEAFF. The CDR3 DNA follows: TGTGCCTGGAGTGTAGCCAGGGGCGGTGAAGCTTTCTTT.

V and J are TRBV28 and TRBJ2-1, with 7 bases lining up with TRBD1. The CDR3 extends over 14 amino acids. V dropped 3 bases and J dropped 2; count of bases not matched to a gene: 1. Germline V gives CDR1 MDHEN, CDR2 SYDVKM. The CDR3: CASSFGTAYNEQFF. CDR3 in DNA: TGTGCCAGCAGTTTCGGGACAGCCTACAATGAGCAGTTCTTC.

The rearrangement links TRBV7-2 to TRBJ2-7; 11 bases align to TRBD2. The CDR3 length is 16 residues. V shed 6 bases and J 0 bases; nucleotides not matched to a gene: 7. Looked up from germline, CDR1 is SGHTA and CDR2 is FQGNSA. The CDR3 loop is CASRPGLAGSSYEQYF. The CDR3 nucleotides are TGTGCCAGCAGGCCCGGACTAGCGGGTAGCTCCTACGAGCAGTACTTC. Full variable domain (missing parts from reference TRBV7-2 and TRBJ2-7): GAGVSQSPSNKVTEKGKDVELRCDPISGHTALYWYRQSLGQGLEFLIYFQGNSAPDKSGLPSDRFSAERTGGSVSTLTIQRTQQEDSAVYLCASRPGLAGSSYEQYFGPGTRLTVT.

The rearrangement joins TRBV29-1 to TRBJ2-1, with 10 bases lining up with TRBD2. The CDR3 spans 20 residues. Germline CDR1 reads SQVTM; CDR2 reads ANQGSEA. The ends lost 2 bases at V and 1 base at J; junction bases unmatched: 17. CDR3 amino acids: CSVERTGGYSGRRSYNEQFF. CDR3 nucleotide sequence: TGCAGCGTTGAACGTACCGGGGGATATAGCGGGAGGAGGTCCTACAATGAGCAGTTCTTC.

There are a few counts of this clone. The V and J genes are TRBV7-9 and TRBJ1-1; no reliable D call. V shed 1 base and J shed 5 bases, with 2 bases lying between them. The CDR3 consists of 11 residues. CDR1 is SEHNR and CDR2 is FQNEAQ in the germline V gene (reference sequence). CDR3 sequence reads: CASSLETEAFF. CDR3 DNA: TGTGCCAGCAGCTTAGAGACTGAAGCTTTCTTT. The whole variable domain, remainder taken from reference TRBV7-9 and TRBJ1-1, is DTGVSQNPRHKITKRGQNVTFRCDPISEHNRLYWYRQTLGQGPEFLTYFQNEAQLEKSRLLSDRFSAERPKGSFSTLEIQRTEQGDSAMYLCASSLETEAFFGQGTRLTVV.